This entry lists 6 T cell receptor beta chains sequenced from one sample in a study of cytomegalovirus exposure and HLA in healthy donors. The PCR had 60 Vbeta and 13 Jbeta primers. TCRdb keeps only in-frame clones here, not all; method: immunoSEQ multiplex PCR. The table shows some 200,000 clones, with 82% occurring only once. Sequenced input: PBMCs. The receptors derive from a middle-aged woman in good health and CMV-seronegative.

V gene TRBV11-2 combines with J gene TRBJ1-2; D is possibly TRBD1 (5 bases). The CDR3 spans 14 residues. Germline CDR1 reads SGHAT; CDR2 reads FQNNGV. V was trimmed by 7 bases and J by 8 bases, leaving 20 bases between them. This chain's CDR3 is CASTPPGGVGGYTF. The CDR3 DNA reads TGTGCCAGCACCCCCCCGGGGGGGGTAGGCGGCTACACCTTC.

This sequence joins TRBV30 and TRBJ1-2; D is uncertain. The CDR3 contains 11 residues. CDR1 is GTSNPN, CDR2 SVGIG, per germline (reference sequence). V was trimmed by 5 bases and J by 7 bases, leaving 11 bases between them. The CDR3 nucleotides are TGTGCCTGGGTTACAGCTGCTGGCTACACCTTC. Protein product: CAWVTAAGYTF.

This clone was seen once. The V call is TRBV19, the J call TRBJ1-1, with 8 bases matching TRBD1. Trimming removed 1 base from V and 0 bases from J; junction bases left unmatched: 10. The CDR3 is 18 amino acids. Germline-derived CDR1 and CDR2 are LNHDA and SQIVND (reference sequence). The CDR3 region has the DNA TGTGCCAGTAGTATAGGAGGACAGGGTTGGACAATGAACACTGAAGCTTTCTTT. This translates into CASSIGGQGWTMNTEAFF.

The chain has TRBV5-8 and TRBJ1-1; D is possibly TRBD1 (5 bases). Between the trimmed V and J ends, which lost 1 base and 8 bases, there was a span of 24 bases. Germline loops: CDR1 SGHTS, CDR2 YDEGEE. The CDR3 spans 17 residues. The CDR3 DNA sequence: TGTGCCAGCAGCTTGAGAGGGACTCGCCTCGTGTTTCTCGAAGCTTTCTTT. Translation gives CASSLRGTRLVFLEAFF.

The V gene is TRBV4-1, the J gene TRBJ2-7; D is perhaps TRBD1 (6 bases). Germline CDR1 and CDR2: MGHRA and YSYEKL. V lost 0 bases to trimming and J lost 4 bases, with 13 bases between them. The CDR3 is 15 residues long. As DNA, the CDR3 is TGCGCCAGCAGCCAAGATAGGGGGAGCTTTTACGAGCAGTACTTC. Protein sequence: CASSQDRGSFYEQYF.

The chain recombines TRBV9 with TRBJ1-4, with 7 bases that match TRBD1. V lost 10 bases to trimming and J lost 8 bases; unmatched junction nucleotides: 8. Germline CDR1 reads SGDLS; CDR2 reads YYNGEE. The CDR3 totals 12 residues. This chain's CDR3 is CARRGGREKLFF. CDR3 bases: TGTGCCCGTCGAGGGGGCCGCGAAAAACTGTTTTTT.